These T cell receptor beta chains were read from a single sample in a study of T cells after yellow fever vaccination. Using its own MiXCR run on the 5' RACE reads, TCRdb lists one record per CDR3 protein. The data show 200,000 to 300,000 distinct CDR3 sequences, roughly 6.2% seen once. The sequences come from CD4+ T cells sorted from PBMCs, collected on the day of the yellow fever booster vaccination. Receptor source: a man aged 25 to 45 who received the YFV17D yellow fever vaccine. Each CDR3 is given with its conserved first and last residue. D genes are given only for firm matches. Clone size is given for some rows only: seen once, a few or many times, or a class if the clone is expanded.

clone_size	j_call	v_call	d_call	cdr3_aa	cdr3_nt
NA	TRBJ2-5	TRBV20-1	NA	CSAEGGETQYF	TGCAGTGCAGAGGGGGGGGAGACCCAGTACTTC
NA	TRBJ2-2	TRBV7-3	NA	CASRGGGANTGELFF	TGTGCCAGCAGGGGAGGAGGAGCGAACACCGGGGAGCTGTTTTTT
NA	TRBJ2-1	TRBV5-6	NA	CASRLRAGNNEQFF	TGTGCCAGCAGGCTGCGAGCGGGCAACAATGAGCAGTTCTTC
many	TRBJ2-5	TRBV4-3	NA	CASSQERTETQYF	TGCGCCAGCAGCCAAGAGAGAACAGAGACCCAGTACTTC
NA	TRBJ1-1	TRBV1	NA	CTSSPKTKGTEAFF	TGCACCAGCAGCCCAAAAACTAAGGGCACTGAAGCTTTCTTT
many	TRBJ2-5	TRBV30	NA	CAWSGLTLQETQYF	TGTGCCTGGAGTGGACTAACTTTACAGGAGACCCAGTACTTC
NA	TRBJ2-1	TRBV7-9	TRBD2	CAQQSGGSYNEQFF	TGTGCCCAGCAGTCCGGCGGGAGTTACAATGAGCAGTTCTTC
NA	TRBJ2-6	TRBV6-2/TRBV6-3	TRBD1	CASSYNGQAFPPLGANVLTF	TGTGCCAGCAGTTACAATGGACAGGCCTTCCCGCCTCTTGGGGCCAACGTCCTGACTTTC
NA	TRBJ2-7	TRBV4-3	NA	CASSQSFGTFHEQYF	TGCGCCAGCAGCCAATCATTTGGGACATTTCACGAGCAGTACTTC
many	TRBJ2-4	TRBV20-1	NA	CSARDRDLGIQYF	TGCAGTGCTAGAGATAGGGATCTCGGCATTCAGTACTTC
few	TRBJ2-7	TRBV12-3/TRBV12-4	NA	CASSFRGRQYF	TGTGCCAGCAGTTTCAGGGGTCGGCAGTACTTC
few	TRBJ2-6	TRBV7-2	NA	CASSSGHSGANVLTF	TGTGCCAGCAGCTCGGGACACTCTGGGGCCAACGTCCTGACTTTC
few	TRBJ2-7	TRBV21-1	NA	CASSKALSVGAEGPSSYEQYF	TGTGCCAGCAGCAAAGCGCTTTCAGTGGGGGCGGAGGGGCCGAGCTCCTACGAGCAGTACTTC
NA	TRBJ2-2	TRBV7-2	TRBD1	CASSSVRTGNTGELFF	TGTGCCAGCAGCTCAGTTAGGACAGGAAACACCGGGGAGCTGTTTTTT
few	TRBJ2-1	TRBV19	TRBD2	CASSTLAGGDNEQFF	TGTGCCAGTAGTACTCTAGCGGGAGGGGACAATGAGCAGTTCTTC
few	TRBJ2-3	TRBV20-1	TRBD2	CSAWGGGLAGNTDTQYF	TGCAGTGCTTGGGGGGGGGGACTAGCGGGAAACACAGATACGCAGTATTTT
many	TRBJ2-3	TRBV30	NA	CAWNPGASTDTQYF	TGTGCCTGGAACCCCGGGGCTAGCACAGATACGCAGTATTTT
NA	TRBJ2-5	TRBV5-5	TRBD2	CASSLAFAAGDRGETQYF	TGTGCCAGCAGCTTGGCCTTCGCAGCGGGAGACCGGGGAGAGACCCAGTACTTC
many	TRBJ2-7	TRBV20-1	NA	CSAAGQWTLGPYEQYF	TGCAGTGCCGCAGGGCAGTGGACGCTAGGGCCCTACGAGCAGTACTTC
many	TRBJ1-5	TRBV6-2/TRBV6-3	NA	CASSYETAGPQHF	TGTGCCAGCAGTTACGAAACCGCTGGGCCCCAGCATTTT
few	TRBJ1-1	TRBV9	NA	CASGFSGDTEAFF	TGTGCCAGCGGGTTCTCAGGGGACACTGAAGCTTTCTTT
many	TRBJ1-4	TRBV18	TRBD1	CASSPLPGTGGQNEKLFF	TGTGCCAGCTCACCACTGCCCGGGACAGGTGGCCAAAATGAAAAACTGTTTTTT
many	TRBJ2-1	TRBV20-1	NA	CSARTTGEPYNEQFF	TGCAGTGCTCGAACGACTGGTGAGCCCTACAATGAGCAGTTCTTC
NA	TRBJ2-5	TRBV5-7	NA	CASGPGLRCRKETQYF	TGTGCCAGCGGCCCCGGGCTTCGCTGCAGGAAGGAGACCCAGTACTTC
few	TRBJ2-3	TRBV30	NA	CAWSVTRRLGSQYF	TGTGCCTGGAGTGTGACTAGAAGGTTGGGTTCGCAGTATTTT
many	TRBJ2-7	TRBV11-2	NA	CASSLGPQDYEQYF	TGTGCCAGCAGCTTAGGTCCCCAGGACTACGAGCAGTACTTC
many	TRBJ2-7	TRBV12-3/TRBV12-4	TRBD2	CASSLRAGALEQYF	TGTGCCAGCAGTTTACGAGCGGGAGCCTTGGAGCAGTACTTC
few	TRBJ2-5	TRBV5-1	TRBD1	CASSPGQGVRETQYF	TGCGCCAGCAGCCCCGGACAGGGGGTACGAGAGACCCAGTACTTC
NA	TRBJ1-1	TRBV12-3/TRBV12-4	NA	CASSFAGVAFF	TGTGCCAGCAGTTTCGCCGGCGTTGCTTTCTTT
few	TRBJ2-5	TRBV5-1	TRBD1	CASSSRGRGETQYF	TGCGCCAGCAGCTCCAGGGGGCGCGGGGAGACCCAGTACTTC
many	TRBJ2-7	TRBV27	NA	CASSLNQVSYEQYF	TGTGCCAGCAGTTTAAATCAGGTTTCCTACGAGCAGTACTTC